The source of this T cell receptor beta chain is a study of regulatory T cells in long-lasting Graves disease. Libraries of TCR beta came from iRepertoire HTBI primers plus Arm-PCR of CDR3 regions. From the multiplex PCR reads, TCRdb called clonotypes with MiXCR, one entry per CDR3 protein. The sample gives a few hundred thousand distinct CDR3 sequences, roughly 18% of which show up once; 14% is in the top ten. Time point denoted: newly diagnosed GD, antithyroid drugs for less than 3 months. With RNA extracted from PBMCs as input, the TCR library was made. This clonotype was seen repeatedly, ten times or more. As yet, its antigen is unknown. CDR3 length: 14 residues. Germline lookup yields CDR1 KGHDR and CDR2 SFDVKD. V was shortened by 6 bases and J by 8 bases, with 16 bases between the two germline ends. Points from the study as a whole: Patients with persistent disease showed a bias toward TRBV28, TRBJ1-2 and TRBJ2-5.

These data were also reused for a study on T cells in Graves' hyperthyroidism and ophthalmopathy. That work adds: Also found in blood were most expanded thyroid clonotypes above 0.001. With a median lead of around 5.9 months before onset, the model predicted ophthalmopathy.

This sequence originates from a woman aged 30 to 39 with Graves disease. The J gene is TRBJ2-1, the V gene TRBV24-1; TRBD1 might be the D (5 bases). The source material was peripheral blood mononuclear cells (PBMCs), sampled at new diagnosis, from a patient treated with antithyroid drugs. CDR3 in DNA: TGTGCCACCAGTTCTTGGGGCGCCGGAGATGAGCAGTTCTTC. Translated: CATSSWGAGDEQFF.